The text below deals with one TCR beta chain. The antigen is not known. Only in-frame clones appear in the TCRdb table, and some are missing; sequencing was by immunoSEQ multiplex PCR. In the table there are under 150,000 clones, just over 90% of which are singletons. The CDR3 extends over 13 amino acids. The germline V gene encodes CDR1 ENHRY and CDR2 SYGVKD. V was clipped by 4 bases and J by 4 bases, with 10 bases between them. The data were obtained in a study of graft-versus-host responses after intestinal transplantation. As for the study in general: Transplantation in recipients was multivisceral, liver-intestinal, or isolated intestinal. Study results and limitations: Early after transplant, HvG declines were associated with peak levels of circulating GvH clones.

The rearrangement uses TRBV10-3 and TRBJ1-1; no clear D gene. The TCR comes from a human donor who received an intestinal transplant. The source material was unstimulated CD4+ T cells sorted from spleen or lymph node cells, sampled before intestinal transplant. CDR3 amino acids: CAISAVDGTEAFF. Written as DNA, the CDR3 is TGTGCCATCAGTGCGGTGGATGGCACTGAAGCTTTCTTT.